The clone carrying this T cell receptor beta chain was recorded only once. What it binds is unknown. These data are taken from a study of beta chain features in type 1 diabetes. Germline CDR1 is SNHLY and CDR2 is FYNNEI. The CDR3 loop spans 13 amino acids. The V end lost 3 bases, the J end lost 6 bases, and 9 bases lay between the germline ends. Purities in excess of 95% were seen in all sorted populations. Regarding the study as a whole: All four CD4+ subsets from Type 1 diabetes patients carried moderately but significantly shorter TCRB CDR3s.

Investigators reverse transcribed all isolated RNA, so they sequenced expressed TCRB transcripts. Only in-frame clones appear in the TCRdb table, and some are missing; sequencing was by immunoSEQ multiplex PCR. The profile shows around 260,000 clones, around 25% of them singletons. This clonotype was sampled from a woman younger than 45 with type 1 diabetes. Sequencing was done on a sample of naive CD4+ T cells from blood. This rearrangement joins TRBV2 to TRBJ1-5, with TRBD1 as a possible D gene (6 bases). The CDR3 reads CASSDQGRQPQHF. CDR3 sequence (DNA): TGTGCCAGCAGTGATCAGGGGCGTCAGCCCCAGCATTTT.